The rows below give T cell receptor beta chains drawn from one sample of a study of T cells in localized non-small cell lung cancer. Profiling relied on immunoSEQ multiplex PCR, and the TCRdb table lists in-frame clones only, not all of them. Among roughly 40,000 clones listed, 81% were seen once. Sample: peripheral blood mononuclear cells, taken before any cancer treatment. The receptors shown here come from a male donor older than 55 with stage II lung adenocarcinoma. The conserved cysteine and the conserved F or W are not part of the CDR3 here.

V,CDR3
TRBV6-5,ASRRDRVGEKLF
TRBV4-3,ASSQEYTGRGTQY
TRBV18,ASSLLVGLDTQY
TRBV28,ASSLRLGYYNEQF
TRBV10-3,AIQQGLSTDTQY
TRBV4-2,ASRSQSYGTEAF
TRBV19,ASSIEGTGSGANVLT
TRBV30,AWRLRGDGEAF
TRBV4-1,ASSQGLQYGYT
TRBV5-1,ASSSDRPYSPDYGYT
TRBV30,ASSRQGWQPQH
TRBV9,ASSVDRGRDYGYT
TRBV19,ASRSGTSSGNTIY
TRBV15,ATQDGDSGANVLT
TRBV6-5,ASSPFGGDYGYT